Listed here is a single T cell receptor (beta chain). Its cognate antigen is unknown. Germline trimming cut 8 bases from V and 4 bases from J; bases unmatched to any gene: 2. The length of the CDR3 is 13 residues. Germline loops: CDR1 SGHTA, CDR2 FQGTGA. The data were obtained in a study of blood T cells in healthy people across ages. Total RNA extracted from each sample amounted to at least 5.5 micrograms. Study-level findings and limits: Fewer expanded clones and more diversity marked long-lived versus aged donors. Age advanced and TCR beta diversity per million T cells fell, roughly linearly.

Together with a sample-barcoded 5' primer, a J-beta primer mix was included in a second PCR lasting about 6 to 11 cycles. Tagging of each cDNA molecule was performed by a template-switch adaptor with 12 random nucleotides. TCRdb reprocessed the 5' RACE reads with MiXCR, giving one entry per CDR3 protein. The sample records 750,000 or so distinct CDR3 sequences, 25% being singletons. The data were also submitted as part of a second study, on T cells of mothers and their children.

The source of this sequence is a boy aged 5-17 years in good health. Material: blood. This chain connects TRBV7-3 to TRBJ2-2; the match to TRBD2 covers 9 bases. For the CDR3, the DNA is TGTGCCAGCCGTAGCGGGGGCACCGGGGAGCTGTTTTTT. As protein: CASRSGGTGELFF.